The 30 T cell receptor beta chains reported below all come from one sample, sequenced in a study of T cell responses to AZD1222 COVID-19 vaccine. The data were produced by immunoSEQ multiplex PCR, yet TCRdb's version contains in-frame clones alone and is incomplete. The sample has 120,000 or so clones; 89% are singletons. The specimen was peripheral blood, collected on day 0 of AZD1222 vaccination. Receptors originate from an adult in good health.

This rearrangement joins TRBV28 to TRBJ2-7; 7 positions match TRBD1. Germline CDR1 MDHEN, CDR2 SYDVKM. This CDR3 has 11 amino acids. Trimming at V came to 5 bases and at J to 6 bases, leaving 1 base not matched to a gene. The CDR3: CASSRTGEQYF. DNA for the CDR3: TGTGCCAGCAGTCGGACAGGCGAGCAGTACTTC. Variable domain in full (rest from reference TRBV28 and TRBJ2-7): DVKVTQSSRYLVKRTGEKVFLECVQDMDHENMFWYRQDPGLGLRLIYFSYDVKMKEKGDIPEGYSVSREKKERFSLILESASTNQTSMYLCASSRTGEQYFGPGTRLTVT.

CDR3 DNA sequence: TGTGCCAGCAGTCCCCGGACAGGGGTTCCAGATACGCAGTATTTT. Translating gives CASSPRTGVPDTQYF. The chain links TRBV5-4 to TRBJ2-3, with TRBD1 matching over 9 bases. Germline values: CDR1 SGHNT, CDR2 YYREEE (reference sequence). The J segment lost 4 bases and the V segment lost 5 bases, leaving 8 bases of the junction unmatched. The CDR3 consists of 15 residues.

The V call is TRBV28, the J call TRBJ1-5, with 7 bases that match TRBD1. The CDR3 has 15 amino acids. CDR1 and CDR2 from the germline V gene are MDHEN and SYDVKM. The J segment lost 4 bases and the V segment lost 6 bases, leaving 9 bases of the junction unmatched. The CDR3: CASSPEGGPNQPQHF. The CDR3, as DNA: TGTGCCAGCAGCCCCGAAGGGGGCCCGAATCAGCCCCAGCATTTT. The entire variable domain, with the rest obtained from reference TRBV28 and TRBJ1-5, is as follows: DVKVTQSSRYLVKRTGEKVFLECVQDMDHENMFWYRQDPGLGLRLIYFSYDVKMKEKGDIPEGYSVSREKKERFSLILESASTNQTSMYLCASSPEGGPNQPQHFGDGTRLSIL.

DNA for the CDR3: TGTGCCAGCAATGAAGGGGGGACCGGGGAGCTGTTTTTT. It translates to CASNEGGTGELFF. This rearrangement joins TRBV28 to TRBJ2-2, with D tentatively TRBD1 or TRBD2 (6 bases each). Trimming took off 7 bases at V and 5 bases at J, with 11 bases between the two ends. Germline V CDR1 and CDR2: MDHEN, SYDVKM. This CDR3 has 13 residues.

The chain couples TRBV6-1 to TRBJ2-5; D is uncertain. The CDR3 is 15 amino acids. Germline V gene sequence: CDR1 MNHNS, CDR2 SASEGT. V lost 2 bases and J lost 2, with 12 bases in between. CDR3 residues: CASSEYKGSQETQYF. CDR3 DNA: TGTGCCAGCAGTGAATATAAAGGCTCGCAAGAGACCCAGTACTTC.

The chain combines TRBV7-9 with TRBJ1-2; TRBD1 is a possible D gene (5 bases). Trimming stripped 5 bases from V and 6 bases from J, with 16 bases between. The CDR3 is made up of 14 amino acids. Germline V CDR1 and CDR2: SEHNR, FQNEAQ (reference sequence). The CDR3 coding sequence is TGTGCCAGCAGCCCGCGGGGGGTTGAAGATGGCTACACCTTC. This gives the protein CASSPRGVEDGYTF.

The chain uses TRBV5-4 and TRBJ2-3, with 11 bases that match TRBD2. After removal of 4 bases from V and 2 bases from J, the junction contained 6 bases not matched to a gene. CDR1 and CDR2 (germline): SGHNT, YYREEE (reference sequence). The CDR3 runs to 16 residues. CDR3 amino acids: CASSPRLAGSTDTQYF. Written as DNA, the CDR3 is TGTGCCAGCAGCCCTAGACTAGCGGGGTCCACAGATACGCAGTATTTT. The variable domain in full, with the rest retrieved from reference TRBV5-4 and TRBJ2-3, is ETGVTQSPTHLIKTRGQQVTLRCSSQSGHNTVSWYQQALGQGPQFIFQYYREEENGRGNFPPRFSGLQFPNYSSELNVNALELDDSALYLCASSPRLAGSTDTQYFGPGTRLTVL.

The chain carries TRBV29-1 and TRBJ2-3; 8 positions match TRBD1. V dropped 7 bases and J dropped 8; count of bases not matched to a gene: 5. This CDR3 contains 11 residues. The germline V gene encodes CDR1 SQVTM and CDR2 ANQGSEA. The CDR3 DNA follows: TGCAGCGGCTTGACAGGGGCTACGCAGTATTTT. Translation: CSGLTGATQYF.

The chain links TRBV6-5 to TRBJ2-7, with D hard to call. Germline-derived CDR1 and CDR2 are MNHEY and SVGAGI. With 6 bases removed from V and 2 bases from J, the gap between germline ends came to 17 bases. This CDR3 spans 15 amino acids. The CDR3 nucleotides read TGTGCCAGCAGAAAGGGTTCAGCATCTGCCTACGAGCAGTACTTC. Protein sequence: CASRKGSASAYEQYF.

The V gene is TRBV5-1, the J gene TRBJ2-3; D is undetermined. Between the trimmed V and J ends, which lost 0 bases and 3 bases, there was a span of 5 bases. Per the germline V gene, CDR1 is SGHRS and CDR2 is YFSETQ. The CDR3 totals 13 residues. DNA of the CDR3: TGCGCCAGCAGCTTGGACCGGACAGATACGCAGTATTTT. Protein: CASSLDRTDTQYF. Full variable domain (missing parts from reference TRBV5-1 and TRBJ2-3): KAGVTQTPRYLIKTRGQQVTLSCSPISGHRSVSWYQQTPGQGLQFLFEYFSETQRNKGNFPGRFSGRQFSNSRSEMNVSTLELGDSALYLCASSLDRTDTQYFGPGTRLTVL.

CDR3 sequence reads: CASSLTGVRETQYF. The CDR3 coding sequence is TGTGCCAGCAGTTTAACAGGGGTCAGGGAGACCCAGTACTTC. The V gene is TRBV27, the J gene TRBJ2-5, with 7 bases matching TRBD1. V gave up 2 bases and J gave up 5 bases; unmatched junction bases: 5. This CDR3 is built from 14 residues. Germline assignment: CDR1 MNHEY and CDR2 SMNVEV (reference sequence).

The count of this clone is one. The J gene is TRBJ2-1, the V gene TRBV7-2; D gene unclear. This CDR3 spans 16 amino acids. V lost 1 base, J lost 2 bases, and 12 bases lay in between. The V gene's germline CDR1 is SGHTA and CDR2 FQGNSA. The CDR3 bases are TGTGCCAGCAGCTTAGAATTCGTCTTCACCTACAATGAGCAGTTCTTC. It translates to CASSLEFVFTYNEQFF.

The chain combines TRBV7-6 with TRBJ2-1, with D perhaps matching TRBD1 (6 bases). Germline V lookup: CDR1 SGHVS, CDR2 FNYEAQ. V was cut by 5 bases and J by 7 bases, with 18 bases left in between. The CDR3 has 15 residues. The CDR3 coding sequence is TGTGCCAGCAGCATCGATGCGCAGGGGTGGAATGAGCAGTTCTTC. It is translated as CASSIDAQGWNEQFF.

The chain combines TRBV30 with TRBJ1-2; unclear D gene. Germline lookup yields CDR1 GTSNPN and CDR2 SVGIG (reference sequence). This CDR3 has 11 residues. Trimming removed 5 bases at V and 0 bases at J, with 4 bases between. This CDR3 is CAWFSNYGYTF. The CDR3 DNA reads as TGTGCCTGGTTCTCTAACTATGGCTACACCTTC.

The count of this clone is one. This rearrangement joins TRBV5-4 to TRBJ2-1, with D maybe TRBD1 (6 bases). The ends were cut back, 9 bases at V and 7 bases at J, with 14 bases in the middle. The CDR3 runs to 12 residues. CDR1 is SGHNT, CDR2 YYREEE, per germline (reference sequence). CDR3 sequence: CATGRGVNEQFF. The CDR3 DNA sequence: TGTGCCACGGGCAGGGGTGTAAATGAGCAGTTCTTC. The full variable domain, its missing parts supplied by reference TRBV5-4 and TRBJ2-1, is ETGVTQSPTHLIKTRGQQVTLRCSSQSGHNTVSWYQQALGQGPQFIFQYYREEENGRGNFPPRFSGLQFPNYSSELNVNALELDDSALYLCATGRGVNEQFFGPGTRLTVL.

The DNA of the CDR3 is TGTGCCAGCAGTTACAACCAGGGGTTCGGGGGCTACACCTTC. Its protein is CASSYNQGFGGYTF. This chain links TRBV6-6 with TRBJ1-2, with D perhaps matching TRBD1 (6 bases). Per the germline V gene, CDR1 is MNHNY and CDR2 is SVGAGI (reference sequence). Trimming took off 2 bases at V and 8 bases at J, with 15 bases between the two ends. The CDR3 covers 14 residues.

This chain joins TRBV24-1 and TRBJ2-7; D is unresolved. CDR3 length equals 12 residues. Per germline, CDR1 KGHDR and CDR2 SFDVKD. Trimming took 0 bases from V and 7 from J, leaving 6 bases between them. The CDR3 sequence is CATSDLGPEQYF. The DNA of the CDR3 is TGTGCCACCAGTGATTTGGGGCCGGAGCAGTACTTC.

The gene calls are TRBV18 and TRBJ2-7, with TRBD1 matching over 7 bases. CDR1 and CDR2 from the germline V gene are KGHSH and LQKENI. The junction had 8 bases not matched to a gene; V was cut back by 3 bases and J by 6 bases. This CDR3 comprises 14 residues. The CDR3 nucleotides read TGTGCCAGCTCACCGGACAGGCTTTCAGGCGAGCAGTACTTC. This encodes CASSPDRLSGEQYF.

The chain recombines TRBV7-9 with TRBJ1-2; D remains ambiguous. This CDR3 contains 14 residues. V shed 3 bases and J shed 6 bases, with 14 bases lying between them. CDR1 SEHNR and CDR2 FQNEAQ come from the germline V gene (reference sequence). CDR3: CASSFDWVGDGYTF. CDR3 coding DNA: TGTGCCAGCAGCTTCGACTGGGTCGGGGATGGCTACACCTTC.

The rearrangement links TRBV19 to TRBJ1-1; D not resolved. Trimming stripped 6 bases from V and 3 bases from J, with 11 bases between. Germline CDR1 is LNHDA and CDR2 is SQIVND (reference sequence). This CDR3 has 13 residues. The CDR3 here is CASSRDRDTEAFF. The CDR3, as DNA: TGTGCCAGTAGCCGTGACCGGGACACTGAAGCTTTCTTT. The full variable domain, its missing parts supplied by reference TRBV19 and TRBJ1-1, is DGGITQSPKYLFRKEGQNVTLSCEQNLNHDAMYWYRQDPGQGLRLIYYSQIVNDFQKGDIAEGYSVSREKKESFPLTVTSAQKNPTAFYLCASSRDRDTEAFFGQGTRLTVV.

This chain connects TRBV5-4 to TRBJ1-2; D might be TRBD1 (5 bases). CDR3 size: 14 residues. V lost 2 bases to trimming and J lost 0 bases, with 8 bases between them. Per germline, CDR1 SGHNT and CDR2 YYREEE (reference sequence). The CDR3 nucleotides are TGTGCCAGCAGCTTCCAGGGAGCTAACTATGGCTACACCTTC. Translation: CASSFQGANYGYTF.

The chain employs TRBV9 and TRBJ1-3; 7 bases match TRBD1. The junction had 12 bases not matched to a gene; V was cut back by 3 bases and J by 0 bases. This CDR3 comprises 18 residues. Germline assignment: CDR1 SGDLS and CDR2 YYNGEE. The CDR3 DNA is TGTGCCAGCAGCGAGCGGGACAGTATCTCCACCTCTGGAAACACCATATATTTT. Translated, it gives CASSERDSISTSGNTIYF.

The chain recombines TRBV15 with TRBJ2-6; tentatively, D is TRBD2 (5 bases). Trimming left V 0 bases short and J 0 bases short, with 9 bases between. The germline CDR1 and CDR2 sequences are LNHNV and YYDKDF (reference sequence). The CDR3 loop spans 17 amino acids. The CDR3 is CATSRDNSGSGANVLTF. The CDR3 bases are TGTGCCACCAGCAGAGATAACAGCGGCTCTGGGGCCAACGTCCTGACTTTC.

This clone was detected only a few times. The rearrangement links TRBV6-2 or TRBV6-3 to TRBJ2-7, with D unresolved. The V and J ends lost 0 bases and 5 bases respectively, with 8 bases between them. Germline loops: CDR1 MNHEY, CDR2 SVGEGT. The CDR3 extends over 13 amino acids. CDR3 coding DNA: TGTGCCAGCAGTTACTCGAACCTTAACGAGCAGTACTTC. Translated, it gives CASSYSNLNEQYF.

The J gene is TRBJ2-1, the V gene TRBV4-1, with TRBD2 identical over 12 bases. V trimming: 4 bases; J trimming: 1 base; junction bases outside the gene matches: 8. The V gene's germline CDR1 is MGHRA and CDR2 YSYEKL. This CDR3 comprises 18 residues. CDR3 sequence reads: CASSPGLAGILSYNEQFF. DNA of the CDR3: TGCGCCAGCAGCCCGGGACTAGCGGGCATCCTATCCTACAATGAGCAGTTCTTC.

The rearrangement links TRBV21-1 to TRBJ1-2. TRBV21-1 is assigned pseudogene status. The CDR3 extends over 14 amino acids. The CDR3 sequence is CASSKKGGSYGYTF. CDR3 in DNA: TGTGCCAGCAGCAAAAAGGGAGGGTCGTATGGCTACACCTTC.

The chain links TRBV19 to TRBJ1-1; D is ambiguous. The CDR3 has 14 amino acids. Trimming stripped 6 bases from V and 3 bases from J, with 14 bases between. CDR1 LNHDA and CDR2 SQIVND come from the germline V gene (reference sequence). This CDR3 is CASRVGDGYTEAFF. DNA of the CDR3: TGTGCCAGTAGGGTTGGGGATGGGTACACTGAAGCTTTCTTT.

J is TRBJ1-4 and V is TRBV9; D is ambiguous. The CDR3 loop spans 17 amino acids. The ends were cut back, 4 bases at V and 5 bases at J, with 21 bases in the middle. Germline V CDR1 and CDR2: SGDLS, YYNGEE. In DNA, the CDR3 is TGTGCCAGCAGCCCCTCTGTGGGGTCGACCGGGAATGAAAAACTGTTTTTT. Translating gives CASSPSVGSTGNEKLFF.

The chain links TRBV18 to TRBJ1-2; D gene uncertain. Germline V gene sequence: CDR1 KGHSH, CDR2 LQKENI. CDR3 size: 13 residues. Trimming cost V 6 bases and J 6 bases, with 14 bases left between them. The CDR3 protein is CASSPAGSDGYTF. In DNA form, the CDR3 reads TGTGCCAGCTCCCCGGCGGGGTCAGATGGCTACACCTTC.

This chain connects TRBV6-1 to TRBJ1-4; tentative D call: TRBD1 (5 bases). Deletions cut 2 bases from V and 8 bases from J, with 12 bases between. Per the germline V gene, CDR1 is MNHNS and CDR2 is SASEGT. There are 14 residues in the CDR3. The CDR3 here is CASSEKPRGEKLFF. For the CDR3, the DNA is TGTGCCAGCAGTGAAAAACCCCGGGGGGAAAAACTGTTTTTT.